This TCR beta chain was sequenced in a study of metastatic and nonmetastatic thyroid tumors. For the study at large: Where malignant and benign thyroid patients were concerned, repertoires were compared across blood and tumor or nodule tissue. The study, taken as a whole, reports: Within blood and tumor, benign nodules reportedly had significantly lower TCR beta diversity than malignant thyroid tumors did.

TCRdb reassembled clones from the PCR reads with MiXCR. The data hold 25,000 to 30,000 clones, with 20% to 25% observed a single time. Patients underwent thyroid surgery, and none had received any treatment before it. Germline lookup yields CDR1 MNHNS and CDR2 SASEGT. The CDR3 has 17 amino acids. This clone was counted a few times. Its cognate antigen is unknown. Its ends do not fully match the called genes, so a read error is possible. V gene TRBV6-1 combines with J gene TRBJ2-3, with D possibly being TRBD2 (6 bases). This clonotype was sampled from a female donor with papillary thyroid cancer or a benign thyroid nodule (not recorded which). Some clones in this sample may be carry-over from other donors' samples. Sequencing was carried out using blood. CDR3 amino acids: CASSEGVAREIVCTQYF. CDR3 nucleotide sequence: TGTGCCAGCAGCGAAGGGGTTGCCCGGGAGATTGTATGTACGCAGTATTTT.